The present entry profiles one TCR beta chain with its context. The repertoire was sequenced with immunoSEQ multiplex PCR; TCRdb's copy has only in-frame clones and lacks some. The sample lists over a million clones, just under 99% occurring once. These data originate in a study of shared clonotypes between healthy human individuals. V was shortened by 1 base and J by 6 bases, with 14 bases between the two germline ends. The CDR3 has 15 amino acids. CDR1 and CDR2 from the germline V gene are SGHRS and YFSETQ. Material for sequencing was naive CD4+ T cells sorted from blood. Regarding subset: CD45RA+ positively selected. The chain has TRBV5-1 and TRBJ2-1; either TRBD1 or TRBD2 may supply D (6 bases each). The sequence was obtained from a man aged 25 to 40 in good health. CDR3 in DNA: TGCGCCAGCAGCTTGCCATCCGGGGGCCCCAATGAGCAGTTCTTC. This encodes CASSLPSGGPNEQFF.